The following is a T cell receptor beta chain sequence with its context. What it recognizes is unknown. The record originates from a study of blood T cells in healthy people across ages. Broader study findings: Naive CD4+ cells and diversity were both higher in long-lived donors than in aged donors. Underestimates were what the diversity estimates from one million T cells were considered to be.

The second PCR ran roughly 6 to 11 cycles with a sample-barcoded 5' primer and J-beta primers. Every sample returned 2.5 million or more CDR3-containing paired-end reads. One entry per CDR3 protein results from TCRdb running MiXCR on the 5' RACE reads. The table records approximately 670,000 distinct CDR3 sequences, around two fifths of them present only once. CDR3 length: 17 amino acids. V lost 2 bases and J lost 3; bases outside the gene matches: 6. Germline CDR1 reads LGHNA; CDR2 reads YNFKEQ. The gene calls are TRBV4-2 and TRBJ2-2; 10 bases agree with TRBD2. The sequence was collected from a man at least 80 years old in good health. Sequenced material: blood. CDR3 loop: CASSQSTSGVYTGELFF. The CDR3 nucleotides are TGTGCCAGCAGCCAATCTACTAGCGGGGTTTACACCGGGGAGCTGTTTTTT.